This T cell receptor beta chain was sequenced during a study of cytomegalovirus exposure and HLA in healthy donors. The PCR was carried out with 60 Vbeta primers and 13 Jbeta primers. Sequencing was performed with immunoSEQ multiplex PCR; in TCRdb, only in-frame clones are kept and a portion is missing. The data contain about 180,000 clones, around three quarters of them singletons. Germline V gene data show CDR1 as SGDLS and CDR2 as YYNGEE. This CDR3 is 14 amino acids long. Trimming pared 4 bases from V and 5 bases from J, leaving 16 bases between. J is TRBJ2-7 and V is TRBV9; D is perhaps TRBD1 (6 bases). Sequencing was performed on PBMCs. The receptor was derived from a man in his forties in good health and CMV-seronegative. The chain's CDR3 is CASSQTFSGDEQYF. DNA of the CDR3: TGTGCCAGCAGCCAGACCTTCTCAGGGGACGAGCAGTACTTC.